This TCR beta chain stems from a study of blood T cell repertoires in COVID-19 (TCRdb year 2020). As for the study more broadly: The collaborator samples originated in the United States, Italy and Spain and spanned the acute and convalescent phases of COVID-19. The material from the prospective study consisted of cDNA or gDNA derived from T cells, B-cell-depleted T cells, or PBMCs. The samples were drawn from the first 160 participants of the ongoing ImmuneRACE study and from 1,254 subjects provided by 6 global collaborators. Where available, HLA class I and class II types were obtained from metadata supplied by the sample provider rather than from assay-based typing. Deeply sampled blood TCRbeta repertoires from subjects exposed to, actively infected with, or recovered from COVID-19 were included in the dataset. The sample metadata nearly always contained a de-identified subject ID, COVID-19 status, age in years and sex. The repertoires were made available in a free public database intended to serve as a resource for research on the immune response to SARS-CoV-2.

The CDR3 contains 16 residues, cysteine and phenylalanine counted. Only CDR3 DNA remains: 48 bases, in frame from the first base. The germline V gene encodes CDR1 MGHRA and CDR2 YSYEKL. The V end loses 0 bases and the J end loses 10 bases, and a stretch of 20 bases separates them. Whole blood was collected in K2EDTA tubes by collaborating institutions according to the institutions' own protocols. For TCRbeta analysis, collaborators shipped samples in one of three forms: frozen whole blood, isolated PBMCs, or DNA extracted from either of those sample types. Paper-wide results and their limitations: Clinical and demographic metadata were provided uncurated, with the amount varying by source and participant.

The immunoSEQ Assay, a bias-controlled multiplex PCR, was used to amplify TCRbeta CDR3 regions from genomic DNA. The authors' pipeline ran thus. The number of nucleated cells in each sample was estimated from the amplification of reference gene primers within the assay. To quantify the absolute abundance of each unique TCRbeta CDR3 rearrangement, sequence reads were collapsed and filtered. For each sample, productive Simpson clonality was calculated as the square root of Simpson's diversity index across productive rearrangements. This immuneACCESS table, as held by TCRdb, lists in-frame sequences with V and J called but not all clones. Of the missing ones, under half trace to an unresolved V gene in checked studies; the others have no known cause. D and trimming come from the DNA, and the V and J calls and clone size come from that table. This sample lists roughly 120,000 clones; over 65% were detected once. The ten largest clones represent around 0.9% of the sample.

This clone was counted a few times. Its antigen remains undetermined. Base quality data are lacking; no much larger clone is found one base away. The source of this sequence is a human donor with acute or convalescent COVID-19. The donor label of this sample is uncertain. The rearranged segments are TRBV4-1 and TRBJ2-3; the D gene cannot be named for sure. Material for sequencing was peripheral blood. The nucleotides read TGCGCCAGCAGCCAAGACCCCCCCGGCGGCCCCTCCTCGCAGTATTTT. The encoded protein is CASSQDPPGGPSSQYF.